A single sample gave rise to the 24 T cell receptor beta chains below, sequenced in a study of shared clonotypes between healthy human individuals. The method was immunoSEQ multiplex PCR; TCRdb's version includes in-frame clones alone and lacks a portion of them. The data show over a million clones, more than 95% seen once. The source material was naive CD4+ T cells sorted from blood. Subset here: CD45RA+ positively selected. The receptors originated from a young man in good health.

The chain combines TRBV9 with TRBJ2-7; 7 positions agree with TRBD2. CDR3 length: 14 amino acids. V trimming: 3 bases; J trimming: 3 bases; junction bases outside the gene matches: 6. Germline CDR1 reads SGDLS; CDR2 reads YYNGEE. CDR3 region: CASSEGLPGYEQYF. The DNA for the CDR3 is TGTGCCAGCAGCGAGGGACTACCAGGCTACGAGCAGTACTTC.

In the case of this clone: Different DNA sequences within this sample yield the same CDR3. The J gene is TRBJ1-5, the V gene TRBV27; 8 bases agree with TRBD1. From germline, CDR1 is MNHEY and CDR2 SMNVEV (reference sequence). CDR3 size: 14 residues. With 5 bases clipped from V and 7 bases from J, the junction kept 7 bases outside the gene matches. CDR3 protein: CASSPDRGYQPQHF. The CDR3 coding sequence is TGTGCCAGCAGTCCAGACAGGGGCTACCAGCCCCAGCATTTT.

V is TRBV19 and J is TRBJ1-4; no reliable D call. The length of the CDR3 is 13 residues. Germline loops: CDR1 LNHDA, CDR2 SQIVND (reference sequence). V was pared by 5 bases and J by 13 bases, with 17 bases between. The CDR3 reads CASSPDTVRGLFF. For the CDR3, the DNA is TGTGCCAGTAGTCCCGACACGGTGCGTGGACTGTTTTTT.

This chain links TRBV7-6 with TRBJ2-1, with 7 bases matching TRBD2. The ends lost 4 bases at V and 7 bases at J; junction bases unmatched: 13. The germline CDR1 and CDR2 sequences are SGHVS and FNYEAQ. CDR3 size: 16 residues. The CDR3 loop reads CASSSSSGTAHNEQFF. CDR3 bases: TGTGCCAGCAGCTCCTCCAGCGGGACTGCGCATAATGAGCAGTTCTTC.

The chain is built from TRBV18 and TRBJ1-1; 9 positions match TRBD1. With V trimmed by 3 bases and J by 0 bases, 11 bases remained unmatched. From germline, CDR1 is KGHSH and CDR2 LQKENI. CDR3 size: 18 residues. The CDR3 DNA sequence: TGTGCCAGCTCACCTCCCGGGACAGGGCCCCTAGTGAACACTGAAGCTTTCTTT. Amino acid sequence: CASSPPGTGPLVNTEAFF.

This sequence joins TRBV7-2 and TRBJ2-7; no definite D call. The CDR3 extends over 14 amino acids. V was clipped by 3 bases and J by 2 bases, with 11 bases between them. The V gene's germline CDR1 is SGHTA and CDR2 FQGNSA. The CDR3 region has the DNA TGTGCCAGCAGCTTGGAGTCTCGCACCTACGAGCAGTACTTC. Encoded protein: CASSLESRTYEQYF.

V and J are TRBV21-1 and TRBJ1-5. TRBV21-1 is designated a pseudogene. This CDR3 is 18 amino acids long. The CDR3 protein is CASSKVRAGGCSNQPQHF. The CDR3 nucleotides read TGTGCCAGCAGCAAAGTGAGGGCAGGCGGGTGTAGCAATCAGCCCCAGCATTTT.

V gene TRBV5-1 combines with J gene TRBJ2-2; D may be TRBD1 (6 bases). The germline CDR1 and CDR2 sequences are SGHRS and YFSETQ. Trimming took off 1 base at V and 1 base at J, with 8 bases between the two ends. The CDR3 length is 15 residues. CDR3 bases: TGCGCCAGCAGCTTGCCGGGACAGAACACCGGGGAGCTGTTTTTT. Its protein product is CASSLPGQNTGELFF. The entire variable domain, with the rest obtained from reference TRBV5-1 and TRBJ2-2, is as follows: KAGVTQTPRYLIKTRGQQVTLSCSPISGHRSVSWYQQTPGQGLQFLFEYFSETQRNKGNFPGRFSGRQFSNSRSEMNVSTLELGDSALYLCASSLPGQNTGELFFGEGSRLTVL.

This sequence joins TRBV9 and TRBJ2-1, with a weak D call TRBD2 (6 bases). This CDR3 has 16 residues. Germline CDR1 SGDLS, CDR2 YYNGEE. Trimming took off 4 bases at V and 4 bases at J, with 18 bases between the two ends. CDR3 in DNA: TGTGCCAGCAGCCCCACGGGGGATTTTCGTTACAATGAGCAGTTCTTC. It specifies CASSPTGDFRYNEQFF.

This clone was recorded only once. J is TRBJ2-5 and V is TRBV18; maybe TRBD1 (5 bases). CDR1 and CDR2 from the germline V gene are KGHSH and LQKENI. This CDR3 has 15 amino acids. Trimming removed 5 bases from V and 5 bases from J, with 18 bases in between. CDR3 amino acids: CASSYEPRGSETQYF. Written as DNA, the CDR3 is TGTGCCAGCTCATATGAACCTAGGGGATCGGAGACCCAGTACTTC.

This chain connects TRBV29-1 to TRBJ1-4; D is perhaps TRBD1 (6 bases). Germline V lookup: CDR1 SQVTM, CDR2 ANQGSEA. The V and J ends lost 3 bases and 8 bases respectively, with 13 bases between them. There are 13 residues in the CDR3. The CDR3, as DNA: TGCAGCGTTGATCCAGGGGTAGGAGAAAAACTGTTTTTT. Amino acid sequence: CSVDPGVGEKLFF.

In regard to this clone: The same CDR3 is also encoded by other DNA sequences in this sample. This sequence joins TRBV7-2 and TRBJ2-7; D remains unclear. The CDR3 length is 14 residues. Between the trimmed V and J ends, which lost 1 base and 4 bases, there was a span of 11 bases. Per germline, CDR1 SGHTA and CDR2 FQGNSA. The CDR3 is CASSLEGLGYEQYF. CDR3 DNA: TGTGCCAGCAGCTTAGAAGGTTTGGGGTACGAGCAGTACTTC.

The rearrangement uses TRBV5-1 and TRBJ2-3, with D possibly being TRBD1 (5 bases). The V gene's germline CDR1 is SGHRS and CDR2 YFSETQ. V was shortened by 4 bases and J by 2 bases, with 11 bases between the two germline ends. The CDR3 is 14 residues long. CDR3 amino acids: CASSLDTNTDTQYF. The CDR3 bases are TGCGCCAGCAGCCTGGACACCAACACAGATACGCAGTATTTT.

The chain carries TRBV7-9 and TRBJ2-1, with 7 bases fitting TRBD2. The germline V gene encodes CDR1 SEHNR and CDR2 FQNEAQ (reference sequence). CDR3 length: 18 amino acids. The junction had 18 bases not matched to a gene; V was cut back by 3 bases and J by 7 bases. In DNA, the CDR3 is TGTGCCAGCAGCTTCACAGCCTCCACTAGCGCCCCTGGTAATGAGCAGTTCTTC. This translates into CASSFTASTSAPGNEQFF. The full variable domain, completed using reference TRBV7-9 and TRBJ2-1, is DTGVSQNPRHKITKRGQNVTFRCDPISEHNRLYWYRQTLGQGPEFLTYFQNEAQLEKSRLLSDRFSAERPKGSFSTLEIQRTEQGDSAMYLCASSFTASTSAPGNEQFFGPGTRLTVL.

The V call is TRBV18, the J call TRBJ2-7; D is unresolved. The CDR3 extends over 15 amino acids. Germline assignment: CDR1 KGHSH and CDR2 LQKENI. V was pared by 3 bases and J by 0 bases, with 12 bases between. The CDR3: CASSPVEMLSYEQYF. The CDR3 coding sequence is TGTGCCAGCTCACCGGTAGAGATGCTCTCCTACGAGCAGTACTTC.

The chain links TRBV7-2 to TRBJ2-7, with 7 bases identical to TRBD2. CDR1 is SGHTA, CDR2 FQGNSA, per germline. This CDR3 comprises 14 residues. The ends lost 5 bases at V and 3 bases at J; junction bases unmatched: 7. The CDR3 nucleotides are TGTGCCAGCAGCATGCTAGCGGCAGGCTACGAGCAGTACTTC. As protein: CASSMLAAGYEQYF.

In its sample, this clone was seen once. The chain couples TRBV28 to TRBJ2-1; tentatively, D is TRBD1 (5 bases). V was pared by 4 bases and J by 9 bases, with 13 bases between. Germline CDR1 is MDHEN and CDR2 is SYDVKM. The CDR3 has 13 residues. The CDR3 is CASSSSNRGEQFF. The CDR3 nucleotides are TGTGCCAGCAGTTCATCAAATAGGGGTGAGCAGTTCTTC.

The count of this clone is one. The chain links TRBV21-1 to TRBJ2-3. TRBV21-1 is designated a pseudogene. The CDR3 sequence is 11 residues long. DNA of the CDR3: TGTGCCAGCAGCAAAGCAGATACGCAGTATTTT. Translating gives CASSKADTQYF.

V usage is TRBV10-3 and J usage is TRBJ2-7, with TRBD1 matching 8 bases. CDR1 ENHRY and CDR2 SYGVKD come from the germline V gene. J lost 6 bases, V lost 6 bases, and 10 bases had no gene match. This CDR3 has 14 residues. CDR3 nucleotides: TGTGCCATCAGAGATGACAGGGGTTTTTTCGAGCAGTACTTC. Residues: CAIRDDRGFFEQYF.

The chain combines TRBV28 with TRBJ1-5; D call uncertain. Trimming removed 7 bases from V and 5 bases from J, with 15 bases in between. CDR1 MDHEN and CDR2 SYDVKM come from the germline V gene. The CDR3 length is 14 residues. The CDR3 DNA reads TGTGCCAGCACCGAAGGCCCAGGTGATCAGCCCCAGCATTTT. It encodes CASTEGPGDQPQHF.

Regarding this clone: Distinct nucleotide sequences in the sample also encode this CDR3. This chain uses TRBV5-8 with TRBJ2-6; no firm D call. Per germline, CDR1 SGHTS and CDR2 YDEGEE. Trimming took off 0 bases at V and 2 bases at J, with 0 bases between the two ends. CDR3 length: 13 residues. The CDR3 loop is CASSLAGANVLTF. As DNA, the CDR3 is TGTGCCAGCAGCTTGGCTGGGGCCAACGTCCTGACTTTC.

This rearrangement joins TRBV7-6 to TRBJ2-1, with TRBD1 identical over 9 bases. The CDR3 totals 16 residues. Per germline, CDR1 SGHVS and CDR2 FNYEAQ. V dropped 7 bases and J dropped 7; count of bases not matched to a gene: 14. CDR3 sequence (DNA): TGTGCCAGCAACACATATACAGGGGGCGCTGGTAATGAGCAGTTCTTC. Residues: CASNTYTGGAGNEQFF.

The chain uses TRBV27 and TRBJ2-5, with 7 bases identical to TRBD2. The CDR3 contains 15 residues. V lost 7 bases to trimming and J lost 5 bases; unmatched junction nucleotides: 13. CDR1 and CDR2 from the germline V gene are MNHEY and SMNVEV (reference sequence). CDR3 amino acids: CASNLEGGRVETQYF. In nucleotides, the CDR3 is TGTGCCAGCAACCTCGAGGGAGGGAGGGTGGAGACCCAGTACTTC.

The chain is built from TRBV18 and TRBJ1-2; D not certain. In germline, CDR1 is KGHSH, CDR2 LQKENI. Between the trimmed V and J ends, which lost 3 bases and 0 bases, there was a span of 17 bases. The CDR3 covers 17 residues. The CDR3 nucleotides are TGTGCCAGCTCACCCAGACTGCCCGGAATAGCTAACTATGGCTACACCTTC. Amino acid sequence: CASSPRLPGIANYGYTF.